The 16 T cell receptor beta chains listed next were all sequenced from one sample in a study of blood T cell repertoires in COVID-19. Sequencing was performed with immunoSEQ multiplex PCR; in TCRdb, only in-frame clones are kept and a portion is missing. The sample gives roughly 100,000 clones, 89% of which show up once; approximately 5.2% is in the top ten. Sequenced: peripheral blood. The source is a woman of 80 years or more with active COVID-19.

The chain links TRBV19 to TRBJ1-2, with 8 positions matching TRBD1. J lost 4 bases, V lost 5 bases, and 3 bases had no gene match. Germline V gene sequence: CDR1 LNHDA, CDR2 SQIVND (reference sequence). CDR3 length: 13 amino acids. The CDR3 here is CASSSGGIYGYTF. The CDR3 DNA follows: TGTGCCAGTAGTTCAGGGGGCATCTATGGCTACACCTTC.

The V and J genes are TRBV29-1 and TRBJ2-2; 8 bases match TRBD2. V shed 6 bases and J 1 base; nucleotides not matched to a gene: 1. CDR3 size: 13 residues. The V gene's germline CDR1 is SQVTM and CDR2 ANQGSEA. CDR3 protein: CSVAGVNTGELFF. In DNA, the CDR3 is TGCAGCGTAGCGGGGGTGAACACCGGGGAGCTGTTTTTT.

The DNA of the CDR3 is TGTGCCAGCAGCGCCTCCTTTATAGCGGGCGCTCACAATGAGCAGTTCTTC. Translation: CASSASFIAGAHNEQFF. The chain couples TRBV9 to TRBJ2-1, with TRBD2 matching 7 bases. This CDR3 has 17 amino acids. The V gene's germline CDR1 is SGDLS and CDR2 YYNGEE. With 3 bases clipped from V and 5 bases from J, the junction kept 14 bases outside the gene matches.

The chain uses TRBV19 and TRBJ1-5; tentatively, D is TRBD1 (6 bases). There are 15 residues in the CDR3. CDR1 is LNHDA, CDR2 SQIVND, per germline (reference sequence). Trimming removed 6 bases at V and 9 bases at J, with 21 bases between. In DNA, the CDR3 is TGTGCCAGTAGATTAAGAGGGGGTACGGGTCGGCCCCAGCATTTT. Its protein is CASRLRGGTGRPQHF.

The chain joins TRBV7-3 to TRBJ2-2, with a weak D call TRBD2 (5 bases). CDR1 and CDR2 from the germline V gene are SGHTA and FQGTGA. The CDR3 runs to 15 residues. Between the trimmed V and J ends, which lost 0 bases and 8 bases, there was a span of 13 bases. CDR3 coding DNA: TGTGCCAGCAGCTTAACGGACGGGGTGCCGGGGGAGCTGTTTTTT. Its translation: CASSLTDGVPGELFF. Looking up the rest from reference TRBV7-3 and TRBJ2-2 gives the full variable domain: GAGVSQTPSNKVTEKGKYVELRCDPISGHTALYWYRQSLGQGPEFLIYFQGTGAADDSGLPNDRFFAVRPEGSVSTLKIQRTERGDSAVYLCASSLTDGVPGELFFGEGSRLTVL.

The rearrangement links TRBV7-9 to TRBJ2-3, with 11 positions matching TRBD2. Germline assignment: CDR1 SEHNR and CDR2 FQNEAQ (reference sequence). V lost 4 bases, J lost 9 bases, and 6 bases stayed unmatched. CDR3 size: 14 residues. The CDR3 DNA sequence: TGTGCCAGCAGCTCGTGGACTAGCGGGCTGACGCAGTATTTT. Protein sequence: CASSSWTSGLTQYF.

This chain uses TRBV18 with TRBJ2-7; TRBD2 is a possible D gene (5 bases). This CDR3 region has 16 residues. V lost 2 bases and J 0 bases, leaving 14 bases between the germline ends. The germline gives CDR1 KGHSH, CDR2 LQKENI. The CDR3 nucleotides are TGTGCCAGCTCACCAAATCGACTACCCAACTCCTACGAGCAGTACTTC. As protein: CASSPNRLPNSYEQYF. The full variable domain, its missing parts supplied by reference TRBV18 and TRBJ2-7, is NAGVMQNPRHLVRRRGQEARLRCSPMKGHSHVYWYRQLPEEGLKFMVYLQKENIIDESGMPKERFSAEFPKEGPSILRIQQVVRGDSAAYFCASSPNRLPNSYEQYFGPGTRLTVT.

J is TRBJ2-2 and V is TRBV6-2 or TRBV6-3; 8 bases fit TRBD2. V lost 6 bases to trimming and J lost 6 bases; unmatched junction nucleotides: 12. The CDR3 has 16 amino acids. The V gene's germline CDR1 is MNHEY and CDR2 SVGEGT. The CDR3 nucleotides read TGTGCCAGCAGCCCCCGGGGTAGCGGGAATCCCGGGGAGCTGTTTTTT. It encodes CASSPRGSGNPGELFF.

The chain is built from TRBV20-1 and TRBJ1-2; no definite D call. Germline CDR1 DFQATT, CDR2 SNEGSKA (reference sequence). The CDR3 has 11 amino acids. Trimming removed 0 bases at V and 7 bases at J, with 6 bases between. CDR3 loop: CSARERSGYTF. CDR3 DNA sequence: TGCAGTGCTAGAGAGCGATCTGGCTACACCTTC.

The chain combines TRBV7-9 with TRBJ1-2; weak D call: TRBD1 (6 bases). CDR1 is SEHNR, CDR2 FQNEAQ, per germline (reference sequence). Trimming cost V 1 base and J 4 bases, with 13 bases left between them. This CDR3 comprises 15 residues. The chain's CDR3 is CASSLGTDPPYGYTF. CDR3 bases: TGTGCCAGCAGCTTAGGGACAGATCCACCCTATGGCTACACCTTC.

This clone was picked up one time. The CDR3 here is CSVEAYFAGQETQYF. The CDR3 DNA is TGCAGCGTTGAAGCGTACTTCGCAGGGCAAGAGACCCAGTACTTC. V gene TRBV29-1 combines with J gene TRBJ2-5, with D perhaps matching TRBD1 (5 bases). The CDR3 totals 15 residues. Germline loops: CDR1 SQVTM, CDR2 ANQGSEA. Trimming removed 1 base at V and 2 bases at J, with 14 bases between.

V is TRBV9 and J is TRBJ2-3, with TRBD2 matching 7 bases. Germline trimming cut 5 bases from V and 8 bases from J; bases unmatched to any gene: 14. The CDR3 has 15 residues. The V gene's germline CDR1 is SGDLS and CDR2 YYNGEE. The CDR3 reads CASSRRRESEGTQYF. In nucleotides, the CDR3 is TGTGCCAGCAGTCGTAGGCGGGAGAGTGAGGGTACGCAGTATTTT.

J is TRBJ2-3 and V is TRBV6-5; maybe TRBD2 (6 bases). The V end was cut by 6 bases, the J end by 2 bases, with 9 bases between. Germline loops: CDR1 MNHEY, CDR2 SVGAGI. This CDR3 is 13 amino acids long. CDR3 sequence: CASSRDFTDTQYF. The CDR3 DNA is TGTGCCAGCAGCCGGGACTTCACAGATACGCAGTATTTT.

The chain combines TRBV27 with TRBJ1-2; a possible D gene is TRBD1 (6 bases). The CDR3 consists of 14 residues. Trimming took off 4 bases at V and 2 bases at J, with 11 bases between the two ends. Germline loops: CDR1 MNHEY, CDR2 SMNVEV (reference sequence). The CDR3 sequence: CASSSFDRNYGYTF. The CDR3 DNA follows: TGTGCCAGCAGTTCATTCGACAGGAACTATGGCTACACCTTC.

CDR3 in amino acids: CASRQQGSGNTIYF. The CDR3 nucleotides read TGTGCCAGTAGGCAACAGGGTTCTGGAAACACCATATATTTT. The chain has TRBV19 and TRBJ1-3, with D perhaps TRBD1 (6 bases). The CDR3 has 14 residues. V dropped 6 bases and J dropped 1 base, with 10 bases sitting between them. Looked up from germline, CDR1 is LNHDA and CDR2 is SQIVND (reference sequence).

V and J are TRBV7-2 and TRBJ2-3; perhaps TRBD2 as D (7 bases). The germline V gene encodes CDR1 SGHTA and CDR2 FQGNSA. Trimming took 5 bases from V and 1 from J, leaving 16 bases between them. This CDR3 is 16 amino acids long. CDR3 nucleotide sequence: TGTGCCAGCAGCCGGGGGGCCCTGGCCGGCACAGATACGCAGTATTTT. This translates into CASSRGALAGTDTQYF.